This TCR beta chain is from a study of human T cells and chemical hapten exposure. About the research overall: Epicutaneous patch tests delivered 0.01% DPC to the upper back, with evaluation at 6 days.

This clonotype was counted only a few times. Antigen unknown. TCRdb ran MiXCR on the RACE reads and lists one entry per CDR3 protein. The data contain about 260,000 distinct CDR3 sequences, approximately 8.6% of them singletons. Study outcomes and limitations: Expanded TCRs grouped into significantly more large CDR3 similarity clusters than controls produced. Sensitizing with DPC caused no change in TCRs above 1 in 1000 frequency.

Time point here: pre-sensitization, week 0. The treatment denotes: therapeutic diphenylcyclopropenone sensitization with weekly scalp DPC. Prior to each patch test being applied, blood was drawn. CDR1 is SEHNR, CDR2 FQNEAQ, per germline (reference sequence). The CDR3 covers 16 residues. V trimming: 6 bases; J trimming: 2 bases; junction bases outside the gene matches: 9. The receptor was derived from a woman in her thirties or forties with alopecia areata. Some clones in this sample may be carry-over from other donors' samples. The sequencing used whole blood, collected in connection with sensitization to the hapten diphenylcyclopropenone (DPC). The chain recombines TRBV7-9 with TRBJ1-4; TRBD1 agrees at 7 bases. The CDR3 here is CASRPDRDFTNEKLFF. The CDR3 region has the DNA TGTGCCAGCAGACCTGACAGGGACTTCACTAATGAAAAACTGTTTTTT.